The text below deals with one T cell receptor (beta chain). This clonotype was found many times. Its cognate antigen has yet to be identified. No qualities accompany the bases; no much larger clone lies one base away. From its cysteine to its phenylalanine, the CDR3 spans 16 amino acids. Only the CDR3 DNA is retained, 48 bases long and in frame from the first base. Trimming removed 4 bases from V and 0 bases from J, leaving 13 bases between the germline ends. From the germline V gene, CDR1 is ENHRY and CDR2 is SYGVKD. This entry belongs to a study of CD8 T cells in ankylosing spondylitis (dated by TCRdb to 2015 to 2018). Study-wide context: T cell receptor beta repertoires were profiled in healthy donors and ankylosing spondylitis patients so that disease-linked TCR variants could be found. In total, the full study cohort was made up of 85 to 140 healthy donors and approximately 27 ankylosing spondylitis patients. Peripheral blood was sampled, and synovial fluid was additionally collected from ankylosing spondylitis patients.

Paper-wide results and their limitations: Some motif variants were previously reported in synovial fluid and blood of reactive arthritis patients, suggesting common disease-initiation mechanisms. Significant enrichment of the disease-linked clones was reported in matched synovial fluid samples from ankylosing spondylitis patients. A TCR beta motif of fewer than 10 highly homologous amino acid variants appeared characteristic of blood from ankylosing spondylitis patients. A CD8+ phenotype was shown by the disease-linked clones, which were found at relatively low frequencies in peripheral blood.

TCRdb lists the instrument as Illumina HiSeq 2500. Quantitative 5'-RACE with molecular barcodes was used to prepare TCR beta libraries. As for the authors' bioinformatics: A new computational method, built on a probabilistic model of VDJ rearrangement, was used to identify disease-linked TCR variants. TCRdb itself trimmed the public reads at Q25 with fastp, ran MiXCR and retained productive beta chains. Each entry is one CDR3 protein sequence, shown with its most common DNA and genes. TCRdb, not the original authors, processed these V and J calls. This sample lists about 240,000 distinct CDR3 sequences; about 10% were detected once. The top ten hold around 7% of the sample.

The chain is made from TRBV10-3 and TRBJ2-1; a tentative D match to TRBD2 spans 7 bases. Sequenced sample: blood, either unsorted or a sorted T cell fraction (not recorded which). This TCR derives from a male donor with ankylosing spondylitis or in good health (not recorded which). The CDR3 loop reads CAISGGGALSYNEQFF. Read as DNA, the sequence is TGTGCCATCAGTGGGGGGGGCGCCCTCTCCTACAATGAGCAGTTCTTC.